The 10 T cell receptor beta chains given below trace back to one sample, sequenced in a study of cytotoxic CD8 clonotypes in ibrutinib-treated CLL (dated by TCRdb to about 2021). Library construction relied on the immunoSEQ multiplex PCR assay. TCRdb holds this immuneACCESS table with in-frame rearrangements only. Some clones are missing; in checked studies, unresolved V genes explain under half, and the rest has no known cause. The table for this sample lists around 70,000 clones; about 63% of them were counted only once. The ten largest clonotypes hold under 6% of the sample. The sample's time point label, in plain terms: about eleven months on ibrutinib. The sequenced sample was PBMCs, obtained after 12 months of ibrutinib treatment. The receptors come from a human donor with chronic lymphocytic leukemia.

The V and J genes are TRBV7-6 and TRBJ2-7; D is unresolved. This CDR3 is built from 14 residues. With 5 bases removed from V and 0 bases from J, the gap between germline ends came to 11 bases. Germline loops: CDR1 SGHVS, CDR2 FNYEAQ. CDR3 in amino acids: CASSPRPSSYEQYF. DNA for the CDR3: TGTGCCAGCAGCCCCCGACCAAGCTCCTACGAGCAGTACTTC. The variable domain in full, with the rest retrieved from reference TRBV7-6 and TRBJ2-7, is GAGVSQSPRYKVTKRGQDVALRCDPISGHVSLYWYRQALGQGPEFLTYFNYEAQQDKSGLPNDRFSAERPEGSISTLTIQRTEQRDSAMYRCASSPRPSSYEQYFGPGTRLTVT.

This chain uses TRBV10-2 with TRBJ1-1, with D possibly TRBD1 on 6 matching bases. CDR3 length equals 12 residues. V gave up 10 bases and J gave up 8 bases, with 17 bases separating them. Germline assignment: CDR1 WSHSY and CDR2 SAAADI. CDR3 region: CATMVGGREAFF. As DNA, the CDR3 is TGCGCCACCATGGTAGGGGGGCGCGAAGCTTTCTTT.

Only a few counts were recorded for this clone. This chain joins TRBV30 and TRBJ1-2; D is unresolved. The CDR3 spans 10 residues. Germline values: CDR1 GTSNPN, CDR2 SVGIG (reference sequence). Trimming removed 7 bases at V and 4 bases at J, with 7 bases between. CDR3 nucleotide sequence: TGTGCCTTTGCACCCTATGGCTACACCTTC. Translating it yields CAFAPYGYTF.

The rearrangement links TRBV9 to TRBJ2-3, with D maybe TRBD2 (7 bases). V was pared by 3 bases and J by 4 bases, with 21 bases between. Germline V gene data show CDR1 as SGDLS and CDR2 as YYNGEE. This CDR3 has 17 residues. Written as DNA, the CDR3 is TGTGCCAGCAGCGCAACCGGAGGGGGGGCTTCCGCAGATACGCAGTATTTT. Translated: CASSATGGGASADTQYF.

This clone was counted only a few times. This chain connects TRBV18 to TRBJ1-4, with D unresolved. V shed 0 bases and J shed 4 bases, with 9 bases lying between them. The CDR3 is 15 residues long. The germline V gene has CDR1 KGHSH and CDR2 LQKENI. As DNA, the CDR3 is TGTGCCAGCTCACCACCGGGCTTCCTTAATGAAAAACTGTTTTTT. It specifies CASSPPGFLNEKLFF.

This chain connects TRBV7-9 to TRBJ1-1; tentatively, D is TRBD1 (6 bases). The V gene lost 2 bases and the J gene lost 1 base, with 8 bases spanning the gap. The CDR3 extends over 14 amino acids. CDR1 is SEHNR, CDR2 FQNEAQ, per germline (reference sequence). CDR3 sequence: CASSLTGRNTEAFF. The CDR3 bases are TGTGCCAGCAGCTTAACAGGGAGGAACACTGAAGCTTTCTTT.

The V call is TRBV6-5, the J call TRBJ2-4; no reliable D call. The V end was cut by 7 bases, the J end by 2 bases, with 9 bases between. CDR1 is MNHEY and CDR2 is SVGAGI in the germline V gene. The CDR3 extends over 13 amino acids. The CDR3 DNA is TGTGCCAGCAAGATACGAACCAAAAACATTCAGTACTTC. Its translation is CASKIRTKNIQYF.

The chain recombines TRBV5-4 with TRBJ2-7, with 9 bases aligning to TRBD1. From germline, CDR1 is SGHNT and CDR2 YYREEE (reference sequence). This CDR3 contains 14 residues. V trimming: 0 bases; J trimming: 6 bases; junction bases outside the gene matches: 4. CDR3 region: CASSLVTTGGEQYF. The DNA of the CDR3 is TGTGCCAGCAGCTTGGTCACGACAGGGGGCGAGCAGTACTTC. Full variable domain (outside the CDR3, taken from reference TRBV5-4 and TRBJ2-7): ETGVTQSPTHLIKTRGQQVTLRCSSQSGHNTVSWYQQALGQGPQFIFQYYREEENGRGNFPPRFSGLQFPNYSSELNVNALELDDSALYLCASSLVTTGGEQYFGPGTRLTVT.

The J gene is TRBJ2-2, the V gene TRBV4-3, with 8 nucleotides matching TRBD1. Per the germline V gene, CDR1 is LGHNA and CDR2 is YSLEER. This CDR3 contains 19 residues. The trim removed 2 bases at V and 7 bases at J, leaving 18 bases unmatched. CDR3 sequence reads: CASSQRRHKTGEYGGELFF. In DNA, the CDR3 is TGCGCCAGCAGCCAACGCCGTCATAAGACAGGGGAATACGGCGGGGAGCTGTTTTTT.

Here the CDR3 DNA reads TGCGCCAGCAGCAAGGGACAGAGCTCCTACAATGAGCAGTTCTTC. Translating gives CASSKGQSSYNEQFF. V and J are TRBV5-1 and TRBJ2-1, with 7 bases that match TRBD1. Germline CDR1 and CDR2: SGHRS and YFSETQ. This CDR3 is built from 15 residues. Germline trimming cut 4 bases from V and 0 bases from J; bases unmatched to any gene: 4.